These 29 T cell receptor beta chains share one sample of origin, sequenced in a study of cytomegalovirus exposure and HLA in healthy donors. This PCR relied on a set of 60 Vbeta primers and 13 Jbeta primers. Sequenced by immunoSEQ multiplex PCR; TCRdb stores in-frame clones only, minus some. The sample lists more than 150,000 clones; 65% to 85% were seen once. The sequencing input was PBMCs. Receptor source: a woman under 30 in good health and CMV-seronegative.

In this sample, this clone turned up a few times. The rearrangement joins TRBV4-1 to TRBJ2-7; the D is unclear. V gave up 0 bases and J gave up 5 bases, with 5 bases separating them. CDR1 and CDR2 (germline): MGHRA, YSYEKL. This CDR3 has 12 residues. CDR3 nucleotides: TGCGCCAGCAGCCAAGATACAGACGAGCAGTACTTC. It translates to CASSQDTDEQYF.

The chain links TRBV10-2 to TRBJ2-2, with D tentatively TRBD1 (5 bases). This CDR3 region has 13 residues. The ends were cut back, 6 bases at V and 2 bases at J, with 7 bases in the middle. Germline lookup yields CDR1 WSHSY and CDR2 SAAADI. CDR3: CASRDTNTGELFF. In DNA, the CDR3 is TGCGCCAGCAGGGACACTAACACCGGGGAGCTGTTTTTT.

The table lists this clone with a few counts. The chain links TRBV7-6 to TRBJ2-7, with D unclear. The germline CDR1 and CDR2 sequences are SGHVS and FNYEAQ. The CDR3 is made up of 13 amino acids. Trimming took off 1 base at V and 6 bases at J, with 10 bases between the two ends. This chain's CDR3 is CASSLVGSSEQYF. Here the CDR3 DNA reads TGTGCCAGCAGCTTAGTGGGCAGTTCCGAGCAGTACTTC.

V and J are TRBV29-1 and TRBJ1-3; TRBD1 might be the D (5 bases). This CDR3 contains 12 residues. Germline V gene data show CDR1 as SQVTM and CDR2 as ANQGSEA. Trimming shortened V by 7 bases and J by 2 bases, and 9 bases separated the two germline ends. Here the CDR3 reads CSADTPGNTIYF. CDR3 in DNA: TGCAGCGCGGACACGCCTGGAAACACCATATATTTT.

The chain couples TRBV28 to TRBJ1-4, with D perhaps matching TRBD1 (5 bases). V shed 3 bases and J shed 5 bases, with 13 bases lying between them. CDR1 MDHEN and CDR2 SYDVKM come from the germline V gene. The CDR3 totals 15 residues. CDR3 bases: TGTGCCAGCAGTTTCGGGGGGTTGAAGAATGAAAAACTGTTTTTT. It encodes CASSFGGLKNEKLFF.

The V call is TRBV20-1, the J call TRBJ2-5, with TRBD2 as a possible D gene (5 bases). The ends were cut back, 3 bases at V and 5 bases at J, with 7 bases in the middle. Germline-derived CDR1 and CDR2 are DFQATT and SNEGSKA (reference sequence). This CDR3 has 11 residues. The CDR3 here is CSARGGETQYF. The CDR3 DNA reads as TGCAGTGCTAGGGGCGGGGAGACCCAGTACTTC.

The chain combines TRBV6-5 with TRBJ1-6; D is undetermined. The germline gives CDR1 MNHEY, CDR2 SVGAGI. Trimming removed 5 bases at V and 7 bases at J, with 9 bases between. This CDR3 region has 13 residues. CDR3 residues: CASSPERNSPLHF. CDR3 bases: TGTGCCAGCAGTCCCGAGAGAAATTCACCCCTCCACTTT.

On this clone itself: Other DNA sequences in this sample translate to the same CDR3. This rearrangement joins TRBV30 to TRBJ1-5; 8 bases map to TRBD1. CDR3 length equals 13 residues. V shed 5 bases, J shed 6 bases, and the junction held 6 bases outside the gene matches. Germline V gives CDR1 GTSNPN, CDR2 SVGIG (reference sequence). Written as DNA, the CDR3 is TGTGCCTGGGGACAGGGAACGATTCAGCCCCAGCATTTT. It codes for CAWGQGTIQPQHF.

The chain employs TRBV14 and TRBJ1-4; D gene unclear. This CDR3 has 14 amino acids. Trimming shortened V by 2 bases and J by 13 bases, and 17 bases separated the two germline ends. In germline, CDR1 is SGHDN, CDR2 FVKESK. Written as DNA, the CDR3 is TGTGCCAGCAGCCAAAGTGCTAAAGGTTCGGGACTGTTTTTT. Protein sequence: CASSQSAKGSGLFF.

The chain is built from TRBV9 and TRBJ2-1, with TRBD1 matching 8 bases. V trimming: 2 bases; J trimming: 3 bases; junction bases outside the gene matches: 4. The CDR3 consists of 15 residues. Germline CDR1 and CDR2: SGDLS and YYNGEE. CDR3 nucleotides: TGTGCCAGCAGCGTTGGACAGGGCAGCTACAATGAGCAGTTCTTC. Residues: CASSVGQGSYNEQFF.

The genes are TRBV2 and TRBJ2-7; possibly TRBD1 for D (6 bases). This CDR3 spans 13 amino acids. Germline V gives CDR1 SNHLY, CDR2 FYNNEI. The V end was cut by 7 bases, the J end by 5 bases, with 15 bases between. CDR3 sequence (DNA): TGTGCCAGCACAAAGCTCAGGGGCCACGAGCAGTACTTC. As protein: CASTKLRGHEQYF.

The gene calls are TRBV4-1 and TRBJ2-1, with 8 bases matching TRBD2. CDR1 is MGHRA and CDR2 is YSYEKL in the germline V gene. This CDR3 has 11 residues. CDR3 residues: CRGGRGNEQFF. The CDR3 region has the DNA TGCCGGGGGGGCCGAGGAAATGAGCAGTTCTTC.

This clone was seen only once. This chain uses TRBV28 with TRBJ1-4; no reliable D call. Germline lookup yields CDR1 MDHEN and CDR2 SYDVKM. The V gene lost 8 bases and the J gene lost 5 bases, with 9 bases spanning the gap. The CDR3 sequence is 12 residues long. In DNA, the CDR3 is TGTGCCAGCGGCGGCTGGAATGAAAAACTGTTTTTT. Translated, it gives CASGGWNEKLFF.

This rearrangement joins TRBV5-1 to TRBJ1-2; D is unclear. The V end was cut by 5 bases, the J end by 3 bases, with 17 bases between. The V gene's germline CDR1 is SGHRS and CDR2 YFSETQ. The CDR3 consists of 15 residues. This chain's CDR3 is CASRFGSYYYYGYTF. DNA of the CDR3: TGCGCCAGCAGATTTGGTTCATACTATTACTATGGCTACACCTTC. Using reference TRBV5-1 and TRBJ1-2 for the parts outside the CDR3, the full variable domain is KAGVTQTPRYLIKTRGQQVTLSCSPISGHRSVSWYQQTPGQGLQFLFEYFSETQRNKGNFPGRFSGRQFSNSRSEMNVSTLELGDSALYLCASRFGSYYYYGYTFGSGTRLTVV.

This clone was observed a single time. The chain links TRBV28 to TRBJ2-7, with D uncertain. The V and J ends lost 2 bases and 2 bases respectively, with 7 bases between them. Germline-derived CDR1 and CDR2 are MDHEN and SYDVKM. The CDR3 has 13 amino acids. For the CDR3, the DNA is TGTGCCAGCAGTTTACCGCAGGCCTACGAGCAGTACTTC. It translates to CASSLPQAYEQYF. The entire variable domain, with the rest obtained from reference TRBV28 and TRBJ2-7, is as follows: DVKVTQSSRYLVKRTGEKVFLECVQDMDHENMFWYRQDPGLGLRLIYFSYDVKMKEKGDIPEGYSVSREKKERFSLILESASTNQTSMYLCASSLPQAYEQYFGPGTRLTVT.

The chain joins TRBV27 to TRBJ1-5, with a weak D call TRBD1 (5 bases). The CDR3 consists of 16 residues. Trimming took off 7 bases at V and 7 bases at J, with 23 bases between the two ends. Germline assignment: CDR1 MNHEY and CDR2 SMNVEV (reference sequence). CDR3 loop: CASTPAGFSGPQPQHF. Here the CDR3 DNA reads TGTGCCAGCACTCCGGCAGGGTTCTCGGGTCCGCAGCCCCAGCATTTT.

The chain is built from TRBV4-2 and TRBJ1-2; D is unresolved. Trimming cost V 0 bases and J 5 bases, with 13 bases left between them. This CDR3 spans 15 amino acids. Germline CDR1 and CDR2: LGHNA and YNFKEQ. CDR3 nucleotide sequence: TGTGCCAGCAGCCAAGATTCAGGTCCATTTTATGGCTACACCTTC. It translates to CASSQDSGPFYGYTF.

The CDR3 loop is CASSRQGEDQPQHF. CDR3 DNA sequence: TGTGCCAGCAGCAGACAGGGGGAGGATCAGCCCCAGCATTTT. V is TRBV28 and J is TRBJ1-5, with 9 bases that match TRBD1. The V and J ends lost 6 bases and 5 bases, in that order; junction bases with no gene match: 5. This CDR3 has 14 residues. Germline assignment: CDR1 MDHEN and CDR2 SYDVKM.

This chain connects TRBV6-5 to TRBJ1-3; D ambiguous. Looked up from germline, CDR1 is MNHEY and CDR2 is SVGAGI. CDR3 size: 16 residues. With 2 bases removed from V and 0 bases from J, the gap between germline ends came to 11 bases. The CDR3 nucleotides are TGTGCCAGCAGTTACGGAGGATTGAACTCTGGAAACACCATATATTTT. This encodes CASSYGGLNSGNTIYF.

This clone was found a few times. The chain is built from TRBV28 and TRBJ2-7, with D possibly TRBD2 on 6 matching bases. CDR1 is MDHEN and CDR2 is SYDVKM in the germline V gene. V lost 6 bases and J 0 bases, leaving 18 bases between the germline ends. This CDR3 contains 16 residues. CDR3 nucleotides: TGTGCCAGCAGCCTTGTTGGGCGGGGCAACTCCTACGAGCAGTACTTC. It is translated as CASSLVGRGNSYEQYF. Supplemented by reference TRBV28 and TRBJ2-7, the full variable domain reads DVKVTQSSRYLVKRTGEKVFLECVQDMDHENMFWYRQDPGLGLRLIYFSYDVKMKEKGDIPEGYSVSREKKERFSLILESASTNQTSMYLCASSLVGRGNSYEQYFGPGTRLTVT.

Comment on this clone: The same CDR3 is also encoded by other DNA sequences in this sample. V and J are TRBV28 and TRBJ2-7; D may be TRBD2 (5 bases). The germline V and J ends were trimmed by 5 bases and 2 bases, with 13 bases remaining between them. Germline V CDR1 and CDR2: MDHEN, SYDVKM. The CDR3 covers 14 residues. The CDR3 here is CASSDSSGAYEQYF. The CDR3 bases are TGTGCCAGCAGTGACTCGAGCGGTGCCTACGAGCAGTACTTC.

In regard to this clone: One junction end disagrees with the germline gene, perhaps due to a read error. The chain uses TRBV7-9 and TRBJ1-1; 12 bases match TRBD1. The CDR3 sequence is 13 residues long. Germline CDR1 is SEHNR and CDR2 is FQNEAQ (reference sequence). The CDR3 is CSSSRDRGLEAFF. CDR3 nucleotide sequence: TGTTCCAGCAGCCGGGACAGGGGGCTTGAAGCTTTCTTT.

This chain connects TRBV11-2 to TRBJ2-3, with 10 nucleotides matching TRBD2. From germline, CDR1 is SGHAT and CDR2 FQNNGV. The CDR3 loop spans 17 amino acids. V shed 5 bases and J 1 base; nucleotides not matched to a gene: 9. The CDR3 DNA sequence: TGTGCCAGCAGCATAAGGATAGCGGGGGGACGCACAGATACGCAGTATTTT. This encodes CASSIRIAGGRTDTQYF.

The chain recombines TRBV11-1 with TRBJ1-2, with 8 bases fitting TRBD1. This CDR3 contains 15 residues. J was trimmed by 4 bases and V by 5 bases; bases with no gene match: 9. Germline CDR1 SGHAT, CDR2 FQDESV (reference sequence). The CDR3 nucleotides read TGTGCCAGCAGCCCATCGACAGGGGAAGCCTATGGCTACACCTTC. As protein: CASSPSTGEAYGYTF.

The chain couples TRBV7-9 to TRBJ2-7; 7 bases fit TRBD1. The CDR3 is 12 amino acids. Unmatched junction bases numbered 5, after V lost 9 bases and J lost 3 bases. Germline loops: CDR1 SEHNR, CDR2 FQNEAQ (reference sequence). The CDR3 nucleotides are TGTGCCAGTACAGGGGTGGGCTACGAGCAGTACTTC. Its translation: CASTGVGYEQYF. Looking up the rest from reference TRBV7-9 and TRBJ2-7 gives the full variable domain: DTGVSQNPRHKITKRGQNVTFRCDPISEHNRLYWYRQTLGQGPEFLTYFQNEAQLEKSRLLSDRFSAERPKGSFSTLEIQRTEQGDSAMYLCASTGVGYEQYFGPGTRLTVT.

The chain joins TRBV28 to TRBJ2-7, with 11 bases fitting TRBD1. CDR1 is MDHEN, CDR2 SYDVKM, per germline. V gave up 6 bases and J gave up 6 bases; unmatched junction bases: 7. This CDR3 has 14 amino acids. The DNA for the CDR3 is TGTGCCAGCAGCCCAAGGACAGGGGGCGGCGAGCAGTACTTC. Its translation: CASSPRTGGGEQYF.

This chain joins TRBV5-6 and TRBJ2-3; TRBD2 matches at 8 bases. The germline CDR1 and CDR2 sequences are SGHDT and YYEEEE. CDR3 size: 14 residues. V trimming: 0 bases; J trimming: 6 bases; junction bases outside the gene matches: 3. CDR3 loop: CASSLVAGSDTQYF. The DNA of the CDR3 is TGTGCCAGCAGCTTGGTAGCGGGGTCGGATACGCAGTATTTT.

This rearrangement joins TRBV30 to TRBJ1-2; 7 bases agree with TRBD1. V lost 3 bases to trimming and J lost 6 bases; unmatched junction nucleotides: 10. CDR1 is GTSNPN and CDR2 is SVGIG in the germline V gene (reference sequence). The CDR3 has 14 amino acids. CDR3 in amino acids: CAWSSLQGVDGYTF. The CDR3, as DNA: TGTGCCTGGAGCTCCCTCCAGGGGGTCGATGGCTACACCTTC.

CDR3 protein: CAIRGTGWGEQYF. CDR3 DNA: TGTGCCATCAGGGGCACAGGGTGGGGGGAGCAGTACTTC. This chain joins TRBV10-3 and TRBJ2-7; possibly TRBD1 for D (6 bases). The CDR3 is made up of 13 amino acids. V was pared by 6 bases and J by 7 bases, with 16 bases between. Germline-derived CDR1 and CDR2 are ENHRY and SYGVKD.